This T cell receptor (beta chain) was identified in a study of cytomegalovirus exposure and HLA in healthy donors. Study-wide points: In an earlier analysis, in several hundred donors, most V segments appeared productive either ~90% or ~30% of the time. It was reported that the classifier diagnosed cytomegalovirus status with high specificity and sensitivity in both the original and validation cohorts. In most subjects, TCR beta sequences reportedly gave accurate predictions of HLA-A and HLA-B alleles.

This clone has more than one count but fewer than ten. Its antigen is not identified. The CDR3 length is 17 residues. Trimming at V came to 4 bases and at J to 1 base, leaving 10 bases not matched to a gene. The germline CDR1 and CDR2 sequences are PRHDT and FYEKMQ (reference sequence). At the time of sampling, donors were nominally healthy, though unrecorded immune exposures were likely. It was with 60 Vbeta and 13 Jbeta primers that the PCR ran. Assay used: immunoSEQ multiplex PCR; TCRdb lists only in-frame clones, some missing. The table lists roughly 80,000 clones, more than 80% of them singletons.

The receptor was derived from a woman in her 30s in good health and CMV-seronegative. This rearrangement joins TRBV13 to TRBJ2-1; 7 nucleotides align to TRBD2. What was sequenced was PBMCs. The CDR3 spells CASSSRGAGASYNEQFF. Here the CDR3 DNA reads TGTGCCAGCAGCTCCCGAGGGGCGGGAGCTTCCTACAATGAGCAGTTCTTC. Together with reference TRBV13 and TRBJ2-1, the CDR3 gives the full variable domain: AAGVIQSPRHLIKEKRETATLKCYPIPRHDTVYWYQQGPGQDPQFLISFYEKMQSDKGSIPDRFSAQQFSDYHSELNMSSLELGDSALYFCASSSRGAGASYNEQFFGPGTRLTVL.